This TCR beta chain came from a study of T cells in Graves' hyperthyroidism and ophthalmopathy. CDR1 and CDR2 (germline): MNHEY, SMNVEV (reference sequence). The CDR3 length is 22 residues. Amplification targeted TCR beta CDR3 regions from RNA transcripts. Initially, a first-round RT-PCR of the TCR CDR3 employed the HTBI primer set. Each CDR3 protein gets one entry after TCRdb re-called the multiplex PCR reads with MiXCR. The sample consists of under 600,000 distinct CDR3 sequences, about 16% of them appearing once. Points from the study as a whole: Most expanded thyroid clonotypes above 0.001 also appeared in blood.

In its sample, this clonotype was seen a few times. The antigen is undetermined. Enrolled ophthalmopathy patients presented with a Clinical Activity Score of at least 3, a NOSPECS grade of at least 4, and disease duration under 3 months. Not enrolled were patients with uncontrolled infection, other autoimmune disease, pregnancy or lactation. Fresh peripheral blood, around 9.5 ml, yielded the PBMCs. The clonotype comes from a middle-aged woman with Graves' ophthalmopathy. The sequenced material came from blood. V gene TRBV27 combines with J gene TRBJ2-7, with 13 bases identical to TRBD2. The J call could be wrong; TRBJ2-1 is a better fit for the DNA end. CDR3 amino acids: CASSFRPNRTGLAGVRFYEQFF. The CDR3 coding sequence is TGTGCCAGCAGCTTCCGCCCCAACAGAACTGGACTAGCGGGAGTTCGATTCTACGAGCAGTTCTTC.